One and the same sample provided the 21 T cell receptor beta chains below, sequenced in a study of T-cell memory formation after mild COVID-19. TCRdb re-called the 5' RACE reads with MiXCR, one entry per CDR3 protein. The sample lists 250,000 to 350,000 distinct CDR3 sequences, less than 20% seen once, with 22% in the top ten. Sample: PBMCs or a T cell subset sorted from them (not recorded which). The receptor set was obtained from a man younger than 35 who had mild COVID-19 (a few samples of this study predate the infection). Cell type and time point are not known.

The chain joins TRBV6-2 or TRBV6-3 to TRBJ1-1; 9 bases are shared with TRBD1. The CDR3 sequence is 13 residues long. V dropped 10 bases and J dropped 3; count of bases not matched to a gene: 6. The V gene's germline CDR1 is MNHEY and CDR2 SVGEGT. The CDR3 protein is CATEGQGYTEAFF. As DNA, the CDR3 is TGTGCCACCGAAGGACAGGGGTACACTGAAGCTTTCTTT.

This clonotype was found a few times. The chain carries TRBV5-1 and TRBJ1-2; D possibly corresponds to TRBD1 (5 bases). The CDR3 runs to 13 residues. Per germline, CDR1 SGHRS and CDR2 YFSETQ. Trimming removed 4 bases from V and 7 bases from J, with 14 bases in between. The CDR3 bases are TGCGCCAGCAGCCAAGGGACGGTAGTTGGCTACACCTTC. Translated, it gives CASSQGTVVGYTF.

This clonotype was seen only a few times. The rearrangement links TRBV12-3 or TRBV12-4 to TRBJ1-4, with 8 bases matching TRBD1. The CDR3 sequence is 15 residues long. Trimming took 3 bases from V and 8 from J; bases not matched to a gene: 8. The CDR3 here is CASSLGQVRGEKLFF. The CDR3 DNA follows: TGTGCCAGCAGTTTGGGACAGGTCCGAGGGGAAAAACTGTTTTTT.

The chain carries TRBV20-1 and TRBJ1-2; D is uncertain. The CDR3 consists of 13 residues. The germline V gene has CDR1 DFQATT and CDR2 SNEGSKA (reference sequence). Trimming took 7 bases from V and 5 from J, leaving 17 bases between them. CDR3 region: CSVWENFKYGYTF. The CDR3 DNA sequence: TGCAGTGTGTGGGAAAATTTTAAGTATGGCTACACCTTC.

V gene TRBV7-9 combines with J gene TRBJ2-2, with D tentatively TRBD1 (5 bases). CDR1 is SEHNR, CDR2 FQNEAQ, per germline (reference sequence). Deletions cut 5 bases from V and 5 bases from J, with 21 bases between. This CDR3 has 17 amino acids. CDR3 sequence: CASSLGLGRVTTGELFF. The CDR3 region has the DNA TGTGCCAGCAGCCTCGGGTTGGGCAGGGTAACAACCGGGGAGCTGTTTTTT.

The CDR3 sequence: CASSVEGTEKGAEAFF. CDR3 coding DNA: TGCGCCAGCAGCGTAGAAGGGACAGAGAAAGGCGCTGAAGCTTTCTTT. The V gene is TRBV4-1, the J gene TRBJ1-1, with 7 bases lining up with TRBD1. In germline, CDR1 is MGHRA, CDR2 YSYEKL. V dropped 5 bases and J dropped 6; count of bases not matched to a gene: 15. The CDR3 runs 16 residues.

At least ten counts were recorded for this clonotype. The CDR3 region has the DNA TGTGCCAGTAGCGACAGGGGTCGATTGAACACTGAAGCTTTCTTT. Its translation is CASSDRGRLNTEAFF. This chain joins TRBV19 and TRBJ1-1; 8 nucleotides line up with TRBD1. The CDR3 is 15 residues long. CDR1 and CDR2 (germline): LNHDA, SQIVND (reference sequence). V lost 6 bases and J lost 0; bases outside the gene matches: 6. Full variable domain (remainder filled in from reference TRBV19 and TRBJ1-1): DGGITQSPKYLFRKEGQNVTLSCEQNLNHDAMYWYRQDPGQGLRLIYYSQIVNDFQKGDIAEGYSVSREKKESFPLTVTSAQKNPTAFYLCASSDRGRLNTEAFFGQGTRLTVV.

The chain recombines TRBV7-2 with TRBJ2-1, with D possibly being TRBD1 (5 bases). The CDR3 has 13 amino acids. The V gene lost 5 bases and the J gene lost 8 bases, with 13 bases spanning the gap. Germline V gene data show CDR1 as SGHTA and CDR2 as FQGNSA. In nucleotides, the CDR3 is TGTGCCAGCAGCGGGCAGGGCCGAGATGAGCAGTTCTTC. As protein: CASSGQGRDEQFF.

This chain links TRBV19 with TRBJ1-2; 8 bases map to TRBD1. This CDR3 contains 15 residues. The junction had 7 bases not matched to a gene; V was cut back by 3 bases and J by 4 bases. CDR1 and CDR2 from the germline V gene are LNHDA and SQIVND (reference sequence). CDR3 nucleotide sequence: TGTGCCAGTAGTATCAGGAGGGACAGGATCTATGGCTACACCTTC. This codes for CASSIRRDRIYGYTF.

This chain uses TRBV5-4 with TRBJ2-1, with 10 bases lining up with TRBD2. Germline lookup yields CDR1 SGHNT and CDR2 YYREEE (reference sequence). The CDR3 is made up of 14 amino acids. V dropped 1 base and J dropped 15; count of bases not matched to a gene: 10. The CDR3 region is CASSLKLAGIPLFF. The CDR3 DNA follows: TGTGCCAGCAGCTTGAAACTAGCGGGGATACCCCTGTTCTTC. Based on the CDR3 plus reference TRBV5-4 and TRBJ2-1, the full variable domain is ETGVTQSPTHLIKTRGQQVTLRCSSQSGHNTVSWYQQALGQGPQFIFQYYREEENGRGNFPPRFSGLQFPNYSSELNVNALELDDSALYLCASSLKLAGIPLFFGPGTRLTVL.

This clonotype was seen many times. The CDR3 nucleotides are TGTGCCAGCAGTCCGGACGTGTACCAAGAGACCCAGTACTTC. As protein: CASSPDVYQETQYF. The chain joins TRBV5-4 to TRBJ2-5, with D unresolved. Between the trimmed V and J ends, which lost 5 bases and 0 bases, there was a span of 11 bases. The CDR3 loop spans 14 amino acids. Per germline, CDR1 SGHNT and CDR2 YYREEE (reference sequence).

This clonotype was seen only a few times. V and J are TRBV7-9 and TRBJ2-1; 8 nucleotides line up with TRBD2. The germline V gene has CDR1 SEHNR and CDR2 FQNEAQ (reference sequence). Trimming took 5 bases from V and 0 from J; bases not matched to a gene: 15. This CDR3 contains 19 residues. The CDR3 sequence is CASSQRPSFSGDSYNEQFF. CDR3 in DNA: TGTGCCAGCAGCCAACGGCCGTCTTTTAGCGGGGACTCCTACAATGAGCAGTTCTTC.

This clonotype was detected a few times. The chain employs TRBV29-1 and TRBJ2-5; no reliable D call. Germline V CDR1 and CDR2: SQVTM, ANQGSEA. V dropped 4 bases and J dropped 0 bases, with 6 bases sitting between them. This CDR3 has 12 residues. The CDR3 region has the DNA TGCAGCGTTGTACAGAACCAAGAGACCCAGTACTTC. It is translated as CSVVQNQETQYF.

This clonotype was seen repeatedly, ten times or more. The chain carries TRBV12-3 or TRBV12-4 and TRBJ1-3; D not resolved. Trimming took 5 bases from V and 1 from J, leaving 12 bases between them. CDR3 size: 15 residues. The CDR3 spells CASSDIVRSGNTIYF. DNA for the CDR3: TGTGCCAGCAGTGATATCGTCAGGTCTGGAAACACCATATATTTT.

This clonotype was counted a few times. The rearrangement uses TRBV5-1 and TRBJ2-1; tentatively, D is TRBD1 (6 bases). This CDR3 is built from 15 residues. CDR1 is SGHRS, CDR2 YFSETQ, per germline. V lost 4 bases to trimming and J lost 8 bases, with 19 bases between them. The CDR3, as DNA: TGCGCCAGCAGCCCTGGGGGCAGGGTAATCGATGAGCAGTTCTTC. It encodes CASSPGGRVIDEQFF.

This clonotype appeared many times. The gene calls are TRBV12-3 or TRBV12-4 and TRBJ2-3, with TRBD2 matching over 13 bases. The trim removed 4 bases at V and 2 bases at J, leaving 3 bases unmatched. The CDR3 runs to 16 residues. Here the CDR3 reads CASSSGLAGSTDTQYF. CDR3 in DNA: TGTGCCAGCAGTTCGGGACTAGCGGGGTCCACAGATACGCAGTATTTT.

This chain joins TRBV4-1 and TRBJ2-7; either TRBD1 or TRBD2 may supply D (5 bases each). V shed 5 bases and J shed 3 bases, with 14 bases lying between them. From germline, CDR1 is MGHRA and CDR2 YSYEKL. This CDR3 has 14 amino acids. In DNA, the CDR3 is TGCGCCAGCAGCTCAGGGACGGTCTACTACGAGCAGTACTTC. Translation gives CASSSGTVYYEQYF.

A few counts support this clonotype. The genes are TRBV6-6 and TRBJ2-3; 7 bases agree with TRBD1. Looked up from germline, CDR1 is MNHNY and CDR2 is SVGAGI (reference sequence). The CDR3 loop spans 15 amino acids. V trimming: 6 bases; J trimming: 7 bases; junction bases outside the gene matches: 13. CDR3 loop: CASRLGQTSIYTQYF. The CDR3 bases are TGTGCCAGCAGGCTGGGACAGACCTCAATTTATACGCAGTATTTT.

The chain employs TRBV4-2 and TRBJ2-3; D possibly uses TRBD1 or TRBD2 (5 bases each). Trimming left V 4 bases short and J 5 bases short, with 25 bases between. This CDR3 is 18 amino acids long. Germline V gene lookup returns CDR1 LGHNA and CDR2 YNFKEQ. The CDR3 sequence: CASSPALGGLKRGDTQYF. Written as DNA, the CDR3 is TGTGCCAGCAGCCCAGCCCTGGGCGGGCTCAAAAGGGGAGATACGCAGTATTTT.

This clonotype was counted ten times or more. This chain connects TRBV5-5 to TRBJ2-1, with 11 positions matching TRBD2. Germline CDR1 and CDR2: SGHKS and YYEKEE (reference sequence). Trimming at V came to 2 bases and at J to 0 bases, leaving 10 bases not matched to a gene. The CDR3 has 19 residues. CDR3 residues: CASSFRLAGLSSSYNEQFF. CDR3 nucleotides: TGTGCCAGCAGCTTCCGACTAGCGGGGCTATCTAGCTCCTACAATGAGCAGTTCTTC. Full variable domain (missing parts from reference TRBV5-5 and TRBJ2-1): DAGVTQSPTHLIKTRGQQVTLRCSPISGHKSVSWYQQVLGQGPQFIFQYYEKEERGRGNFPDRFSARQFPNYSSELNVNALLLGDSALYLCASSFRLAGLSSSYNEQFFGPGTRLTVL.

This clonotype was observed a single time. CDR3 amino acids: CASSLGVDPYEQYV. As DNA, the CDR3 is TGCGCCAGCAGCCTGGGGGTAGACCCCTACGAGCAGTACGTC. V usage is TRBV5-1 and J usage is TRBJ2-7, with D possibly being TRBD1 or TRBD2 (5 bases each). The germline V and J ends were trimmed by 4 bases and 2 bases, with 13 bases remaining between them. Germline values: CDR1 SGHRS, CDR2 YFSETQ. The CDR3 has 14 residues.